This T cell receptor beta chain was documented in a study of neoadjuvant anti-PD-1 for oral cavity cancer. Clones were read by immunoSEQ multiplex PCR, and TCRdb kept only the in-frame ones, dropping some. The sample has fewer than 15,000 clones; 67% are singletons. Time point indicated: after neoadjuvant nivolumab, at surgical resection. The CDR3 runs to 15 residues. V shed 8 bases and J 0 bases; nucleotides not matched to a gene: 4. From germline, CDR1 is MNHEY and CDR2 SVGAGI. The chain uses TRBV6-5 and TRBJ2-1, with TRBD2 identical over 10 bases. This clonotype was sampled from a person aged 35-79 years with oral cavity squamous cell carcinoma. This specimen was PBMCs, taken after nivolumab (anti-PD-1) treatment. The CDR3 bases are TGTGCCAGCGCTATAGCGGGAGGCTCCTACAATGAGCAGTTCTTC. Its translation: CASAIAGGSYNEQFF.